The present TCR beta chain was sequenced within a study of T cell responses to AZD1222 COVID-19 vaccine. Germline CDR1 and CDR2: MNHEY and SVGAGI. With 4 bases clipped from V and 12 bases from J, the junction kept 6 bases outside the gene matches. This CDR3 contains 12 residues. Whole-study findings and limits: An increase in Spike-specific TCR breadth and depth was observed after two AZD1222 doses. Mostly white British, mostly female donors; authors suggested clonal diversity may be underestimated. Vaccine-associated CD4 TCRs ranged over spike, dominating at 160-218 and 743-854.

A remark on this clone: Its target is unknown.

This table comes from immunoSEQ multiplex PCR, and its TCRdb copy is limited to in-frame clones, with some not included. The data hold about 100,000 clones, with approximately 87% observed a single time. The receptor was derived from an adult in good health. This sequence joins TRBV6-5 and TRBJ1-1, with 9 bases fitting TRBD1. Specimen: peripheral blood, collected on day 0 of AZD1222 vaccination. CDR3 sequence reads: CASSLEQGASFF. CDR3 DNA sequence: TGTGCCAGCAGTTTAGAACAGGGGGCTTCTTTCTTT.